Here is one T cell receptor (beta chain) with its context. This specimen belongs to a study of T cells expressing NK-cell markers. Germline V lookup: CDR1 SEHNR, CDR2 FQNEAQ (reference sequence). This CDR3 region has 13 residues. One entry per CDR3 protein, without DNA, is what TCRdb gives after re-calling the 5' RACE reads. The sample shows over 100,000 distinct CDR3 sequences, and about a fifth sits with its ten largest clones. Material for sequencing was blood T cells: a sorted CD56 or NKG2C T cell subset, CD4+ or CD8+ T cells, or bulk PBMC T cells (not recorded which). The TCR was taken from a woman between 18 and 75 years old in good health. V usage is TRBV7-9 and J usage is TRBJ2-7. This CDR3 is CASSSKVDYEQYF.